A selection of T cell receptor beta chains follows, all from one sample in a study of OX40 agonist ivuxolimab in advanced cancers. Profiled with immunoSEQ multiplex PCR; TCRdb holds only in-frame clones, not every one. The sample records about 56,000 clones, roughly 80% being singletons. Sequenced material: CD4+ or CD8+ T cells sorted from blood, taken in a trial of the OX40 agonist ivuxolimab. Source of these receptors: an adult with an advanced solid tumor such as melanoma, head and neck, liver or kidney cancer. CDR3s include the opening cysteine and the closing phenylalanine or tryptophan. The D gene is left open where the match is weak. Some rows have no size entry. The others give once, few or many, or a class for an expanded clone.

>TRBJ2-1|once|TRBD2|TRBV4-3
CASSQVKRGYNEQFF
TGCGCCAGCAGCCAAGTAAAGCGGGGCTACAATGAGCAGTTCTTC
>TRBJ1-2|few|TRBD1|TRBV9
CASSDDGQGNYGYTF
TGTGCCAGCAGCGACGACGGACAGGGGAACTATGGCTACACCTTC
>TRBJ2-3|.|.|TRBV11-3
CASSLKRDFTDTQYF
TGTGCCAGCAGCTTAAAAAGGGATTTCACAGATACGCAGTATTTT
>TRBJ1-6|.|TRBD1|TRBV27
CASSYTGATGSPLHF
TGTGCCAGCAGTTACACAGGGGCTACTGGTTCACCCCTCCACTTT
>TRBJ2-7|few|.|TRBV5-5
CASSLIGRVPRDEQYF
TGTGCCAGCAGCTTGATCGGTCGGGTCCCACGGGACGAGCAGTACTTC
>TRBJ2-6|.|.|TRBV29-1
CSAQSPGHGASGANVLTF
TGCAGCGCCCAATCCCCGGGACACGGGGCCTCTGGGGCCAACGTCCTGACTTTC
>TRBJ2-4|.|.|TRBV5-1
CASSLEAKNIQYF
TGCGCCAGCAGCTTGGAGGCCAAAAACATTCAGTACTTC
>TRBJ1-6|once|.|TRBV4-2
CASSPDRSSYNSPLHF
TGTGCCAGCAGCCCGGACCGAAGCTCCTATAATTCACCCCTCCACTTT
>TRBJ2-3|.|TRBD2|TRBV11-3
CASKASGSITDTQYF
TGTGCCAGCAAGGCTAGCGGGAGCATCACAGATACGCAGTATTTT
>TRBJ1-4|.|.|TRBV29-1
CSVEAVPNEKLFF
TGCAGCGTTGAGGCGGTCCCTAATGAAAAACTGTTTTTT
>TRBJ1-5|once|.|TRBV5-6
CASSFTGQPQHF
TGTGCCAGCAGCTTCACAGGTCAGCCCCAGCATTTT
>TRBJ2-7|.|.|TRBV18
CASSPEGGWYEQYF
TGTGCCAGCTCACCAGAAGGGGGTTGGTACGAGCAGTACTTC
>TRBJ2-1|.|TRBD1|TRBV2
CASGRQGLSYNEQFF
TGTGCCAGCGGAAGACAGGGCTTGTCCTACAATGAGCAGTTCTTC
>TRBJ1-2|.|.|TRBV30
CAWSVLQGNYGYTF
TGTGCCTGGAGTGTTTTACAGGGTAACTATGGCTACACCTTC
>TRBJ1-2|.|.|TRBV6-5
CATHPGEALAISYTF
TGTGCCACCCACCCCGGGGAGGCGCTCGCGATTAGCTACACCTTC
>TRBJ2-4|.|TRBD2|TRBV27
CASMRGTAKNIQYF
TGTGCCAGCATGCGGGGGACGGCCAAAAACATTCAGTACTTC
>TRBJ1-2|.|.|TRBV5-1
CASSLGSLGVGDGYTF
TGCGCCAGCAGCTTGGGAAGTTTGGGGGTAGGCGATGGCTACACCTTC
>TRBJ2-3|.|.|TRBV4-1
CASSQVRGGNTDTQYF
TGCGCCAGCAGCCAAGTTCGAGGGGGAAACACAGATACGCAGTATTTT
>TRBJ2-7|.|TRBD2|TRBV5-1
CASTFRAGVDEQYF
TGCGCCAGCACGTTTCGAGCGGGAGTGGACGAGCAGTACTTC
>TRBJ1-5|.|.|TRBV6-1
CASSPGQVQPQHF
TGTGCCAGCAGCCCCGGACAAGTTCAGCCCCAGCATTTT
>TRBJ2-3|.|.|TRBV27
CASSLRGIPDTQYF
TGTGCCAGCAGTTTAAGGGGGATTCCAGATACGCAGTATTTT
>TRBJ2-5|.|.|TRBV6-5
CASTGGGRETQYF
TGTGCCAGCACCGGCGGCGGCAGGGAGACCCAGTACTTC
>TRBJ2-4|.|.|TRBV11-3
CASSRWTDSAKNIQYF
TGTGCCAGCAGCCGATGGACAGACTCAGCCAAAAACATTCAGTACTTC
>TRBJ2-7|once|TRBD1|TRBV9
CASSVAGQGAYEQYF
TGTGCCAGCAGCGTAGCAGGACAGGGGGCTTACGAGCAGTACTTC
>TRBJ2-7|.|.|TRBV5-5
CASHTDSLSYEQYF
TGTGCCAGTCACACCGACAGTTTGTCCTACGAGCAGTACTTC
>TRBJ1-5|.|.|TRBV6-1
CASSVSGGQPQHF
TGTGCCAGCAGTGTAAGTGGGGGTCAGCCCCAGCATTTT
>TRBJ2-3|.|.|TRBV4-3
CASSQVGGRTDTQYF
TGCGCCAGCAGCCAAGTGGGGGGCCGGACAGATACGCAGTATTTT
>TRBJ2-7|.|.|TRBV6-5
CASRGAQGIHEQYF
TGTGCCAGCAGGGGTGCGCAGGGAATCCACGAGCAGTACTTC
>TRBJ2-1|.|.|TRBV29-1
CSVGHLAYNEQFF
TGCAGCGTCGGACACCTCGCCTACAATGAGCAGTTCTTC
>TRBJ1-3|.|.|TRBV5-6
CASSLDTSGNTIYF
TGTGCCAGCAGCCTCGACACATCTGGAAACACCATATATTTT
>TRBJ2-7|once|.|TRBV7-2
CASSPRREQYF
TGTGCCAGCAGCCCCCGCCGTGAGCAGTACTTC
>TRBJ2-7|.|.|TRBV15
CATSNVYSSYEQYF
TGTGCCACCAGCAACGTCTACAGCTCCTACGAGCAGTACTTC